The 5 T cell receptor beta chains presented below share a single source sample, sequenced in a study of blood T cell repertoires in COVID-19. The table came from immunoSEQ multiplex PCR; TCRdb's copy has only in-frame clones and leaves some out. The sample includes under 85,000 clones, approximately 86% of them seen just once. Sequencing was performed on peripheral blood. These receptors were collected from a man between 65 and 85 years old with acute or convalescent COVID-19.

The V and J genes are TRBV12-3 or TRBV12-4 and TRBJ2-1; a weak D match, TRBD1 (6 bases). Trimming removed 11 bases from V and 5 bases from J, with 16 bases in between. The CDR3 covers 13 residues. The CDR3 spells CASHQGGNNEQFF. The CDR3 DNA reads as TGTGCCTCACACCAAGGGGGTAACAATGAGCAGTTCTTC.

The gene calls are TRBV7-2 and TRBJ1-2; TRBD1 aligns across 12 bases. The CDR3 totals 15 residues. The V gene's germline CDR1 is SGHTA and CDR2 FQGNSA. The V segment lost 3 bases and the J segment 8 bases; nucleotides outside the gene matches: 7. CDR3 in DNA: TGTGCCAGCAGCTTTGGGGACAGGGGGCTAGGGGGCTACACCTTC. This codes for CASSFGDRGLGGYTF.

V gene TRBV27 combines with J gene TRBJ2-1; no clear D gene. The CDR3 runs to 16 residues. V was pared by 2 bases and J by 0 bases, with 11 bases between. CDR1 is MNHEY and CDR2 is SMNVEV in the germline V gene (reference sequence). CDR3 sequence reads: CASSLMATRSYNEQFF. The DNA of the CDR3 is TGTGCCAGCAGTTTAATGGCGACACGCTCCTACAATGAGCAGTTCTTC.

This chain links TRBV7-9 with TRBJ1-2; D remains ambiguous. Germline V gene sequence: CDR1 SEHNR, CDR2 FQNEAQ (reference sequence). CDR3 size: 14 residues. The V and J ends lost 5 bases and 3 bases respectively, with 13 bases between them. DNA of the CDR3: TGTGCCAGCAGCCCAAGAGGGCCAGACTATGGCTACACCTTC. This encodes CASSPRGPDYGYTF.

The chain links TRBV2 to TRBJ2-3, with 7 nucleotides matching TRBD2. The ends lost 4 bases at V and 2 bases at J; junction bases unmatched: 12. The CDR3 runs 17 residues. Germline V gives CDR1 SNHLY, CDR2 FYNNEI. The CDR3 protein is CASSGGASGGLTDTQYF. CDR3 nucleotides: TGTGCCAGCAGTGGTGGGGCTAGCGGAGGCCTCACAGATACGCAGTATTTT.